The 17 T cell receptor beta chains presented below share a single source sample, sequenced in a study of shared clonotypes between healthy human individuals (TCRdb year 2020). Library prep was done by the immunoSEQ multiplex PCR assay. In its TCRdb copy, this immuneACCESS table keeps in-frame sequences only and misses some clones. Where compared with another copy, unresolved V genes explain less than half of these, and the others have no known cause. This sample has some 2,000,000 clones in its table, and approximately 94% of those were observed once. Roughly 1% of the sample belongs to the ten largest clones. CD8 naive samples consisted of CD45RO-negative cells that were positively selected for CCR7, yielding a CD45RA+CCR7+ population without TemRA cells. Sample: naive CD8+ T cells sorted from blood. This specimen's cell subset or site label, interpreted: CD45RA+CCR7+. Source of these receptors: a man between 18 and 29 years old in good health.

J is TRBJ1-2 and V is TRBV5-1; D unresolved. V lost 4 bases and J lost 5, with 18 bases in between. In germline, CDR1 is SGHRS, CDR2 YFSETQ. This CDR3 region has 15 residues. CDR3 in amino acids: CASSPSRGPAYGYTF. CDR3 nucleotides: TGCGCCAGCAGCCCCTCAAGAGGGCCTGCTTATGGCTACACCTTC.

The V call is TRBV6-1, the J call TRBJ2-7; unclear D gene. Trimming shortened V by 3 bases and J by 0 bases, and 12 bases separated the two germline ends. The CDR3 length is 15 residues. In germline, CDR1 is MNHNS, CDR2 SASEGT. CDR3 coding DNA: TGTGCCAGCAGTGAGTCGTCAGCCAGCTCCTACGAGCAGTACTTC. Its protein product is CASSESSASSYEQYF.

Worth noting for this clone: The junction does not match germline at one end; this may be a read error. The rearrangement uses TRBV7-9 and TRBJ1-2, with 8 bases identical to TRBD1. CDR1 is SEHNR, CDR2 FQNEAQ, per germline (reference sequence). There are 18 residues in the CDR3. The CDR3 bases are TGTGCCAGCAGATTAGGGGGACAGGACTCTTCCGGGAACTATGGCTACACCTTC. This sequence encodes CASRLGGQDSSGNYGYTF.

V usage is TRBV28 and J usage is TRBJ1-1; D is unresolved. CDR3 length equals 12 residues. V was cut by 2 bases and J by 14 bases, with 15 bases left in between. Germline V gives CDR1 MDHEN, CDR2 SYDVKM. CDR3 bases: TGTGCCAGCAGTTTAAATCTGGCGGCCGTCTTCTTT. Translating gives CASSLNLAAVFF.

The chain has TRBV27 and TRBJ2-1; no reliable D call. Germline V gene lookup returns CDR1 MNHEY and CDR2 SMNVEV (reference sequence). V was clipped by 8 bases and J by 8 bases, with 10 bases between them. There are 11 residues in the CDR3. The CDR3 sequence is CASHHSDEQFF. In DNA form, the CDR3 reads TGTGCCAGCCACCACTCGGATGAGCAGTTCTTC.

The rearrangement uses TRBV4-1 and TRBJ2-1; D gene uncertain. V shed 2 bases and J shed 9 bases, with 14 bases lying between them. The CDR3 extends over 14 amino acids. Germline-derived CDR1 and CDR2 are MGHRA and YSYEKL. The CDR3, as DNA: TGCGCCAGCAGCCAATTTGCTAGTCGATCTGAGCAGTTCTTC. It translates to CASSQFASRSEQFF.

The chain links TRBV6-5 to TRBJ2-7; D possibly corresponds to TRBD1 (6 bases). Trimming took off 5 bases at V and 0 bases at J, with 14 bases between the two ends. Germline values: CDR1 MNHEY, CDR2 SVGAGI. This CDR3 is built from 15 residues. The CDR3, as DNA: TGTGCCAGCAGTCCCGGGACATCAAACTCCTACGAGCAGTACTTC. This encodes CASSPGTSNSYEQYF.

The chain employs TRBV5-1 and TRBJ2-3; D not resolved. This CDR3 region has 12 residues. The V and J ends lost 3 bases and 1 base respectively, with 3 bases between them. Germline V gene lookup returns CDR1 SGHRS and CDR2 YFSETQ. CDR3 sequence: CASSWGTDTQYF. The CDR3 DNA sequence: TGCGCCAGCAGCTGGGGCACAGATACGCAGTATTTT.

In the case of this clone: Additional DNA sequences in this sample encode the identical CDR3. V gene TRBV9 combines with J gene TRBJ2-1; TRBD2 matches 10 bases. V gave up 2 bases and J gave up 5 bases; unmatched junction bases: 4. CDR1 and CDR2 from the germline V gene are SGDLS and YYNGEE. This CDR3 contains 15 residues. CDR3 loop: CASSVKLAGDNEQFF. Here the CDR3 DNA reads TGTGCCAGCAGCGTTAAGCTAGCGGGGGACAATGAGCAGTTCTTC.

This chain joins TRBV11-2 and TRBJ2-3; 7 nucleotides agree with TRBD1. Per germline, CDR1 SGHAT and CDR2 FQNNGV. Trimming at V came to 1 base and at J to 0 bases, leaving 7 bases not matched to a gene. The CDR3 contains 17 residues. The CDR3 coding sequence is TGTGCCAGCAGCTTAGTACCCGAGACAGGGAGCACAGATACGCAGTATTTT. Amino acid sequence: CASSLVPETGSTDTQYF.

The V call is TRBV7-9, the J call TRBJ2-7; unclear D gene. CDR3 size: 12 residues. V dropped 5 bases and J dropped 5 bases, with 10 bases sitting between them. CDR1 and CDR2 (germline): SEHNR, FQNEAQ (reference sequence). As DNA, the CDR3 is TGTGCCAGCAGCCAACAGACGCACGAGCAGTACTTC. It encodes CASSQQTHEQYF.

The V call is TRBV7-8, the J call TRBJ2-5, with 9 bases lining up with TRBD2. Germline lookup yields CDR1 SGHVS and CDR2 FQNEAQ. The V gene end was trimmed by 5 bases and the J gene end by 5 bases; junction bases not matched to a gene: 15. This CDR3 has 17 amino acids. The CDR3 sequence: CASSPTFMTLAGETQYF. The CDR3 nucleotides are TGTGCCAGCAGCCCGACGTTCATGACCCTAGCGGGGGAGACCCAGTACTTC. Full variable domain (outside the CDR3, taken from reference TRBV7-8 and TRBJ2-5): GAGVSQSPRYKVAKRGQDVALRCDPISGHVSLFWYQQALGQGPEFLTYFQNEAQLDKSGLPSDRFFAERPEGSVSTLKIQRTQQEDSAVYLCASSPTFMTLAGETQYFGPGTRLLVL.

The CDR3 DNA reads as TGTGCCAGCAGACTAGCGGGAGAGTTTACAGATACGCAGTATTTT. It codes for CASRLAGEFTDTQYF. This chain joins TRBV6-6 and TRBJ2-3; 11 nucleotides match TRBD2. V dropped 6 bases and J dropped 3; count of bases not matched to a gene: 5. The CDR3 is 15 residues long. The V gene's germline CDR1 is MNHNY and CDR2 SVGAGI (reference sequence).

For this clone: Additional DNA sequences in this sample encode the identical CDR3. J is TRBJ1-4 and V is TRBV6-5; D is unclear. Per the germline V gene, CDR1 is MNHEY and CDR2 is SVGAGI. V lost 6 bases to trimming and J lost 3 bases, with 2 bases between them. The CDR3 spans 11 residues. In DNA form, the CDR3 reads TGTGCCAGCAGCGCTAATGAAAAACTGTTTTTT. Protein sequence: CASSANEKLFF.

With respect to this clone: Other DNA sequences of this sample code for an identical CDR3. CDR3 bases: TGCGCCAGCAGTGCAGGGCTAACACCCTACGAGCAGTACTTC. As protein: CASSAGLTPYEQYF. This chain connects TRBV10-1 to TRBJ2-7; weak D call: TRBD1 (5 bases). Trimming took 4 bases from V and 2 from J, leaving 12 bases between them. There are 14 residues in the CDR3. CDR1 and CDR2 (germline): WNHNN, SYGVQD (reference sequence).

Concerning this clone: Other DNA variants within this sample encode the same CDR3. The V gene is TRBV29-1, the J gene TRBJ2-7, with TRBD1 identical over 9 bases. The CDR3 sequence is 14 residues long. Per germline, CDR1 SQVTM and CDR2 ANQGSEA. V shed 1 base and J 1 base; nucleotides not matched to a gene: 2. The CDR3 region is CSVEAGQGSYEQYF. Written as DNA, the CDR3 is TGCAGCGTTGAAGCCGGACAGGGGTCCTACGAGCAGTACTTC.

DNA of the CDR3: TGTGCCAGCAGTGAATTGATGAATGGACAGGGGGATTCACCCCTCCACTTT. Encoded protein: CASSELMNGQGDSPLHF. J is TRBJ1-6 and V is TRBV6-1; 10 bases fit TRBD1. This CDR3 has 17 residues. J lost 8 bases, V lost 2 bases, and 9 bases had no gene match. Germline V CDR1 and CDR2: MNHNS, SASEGT.